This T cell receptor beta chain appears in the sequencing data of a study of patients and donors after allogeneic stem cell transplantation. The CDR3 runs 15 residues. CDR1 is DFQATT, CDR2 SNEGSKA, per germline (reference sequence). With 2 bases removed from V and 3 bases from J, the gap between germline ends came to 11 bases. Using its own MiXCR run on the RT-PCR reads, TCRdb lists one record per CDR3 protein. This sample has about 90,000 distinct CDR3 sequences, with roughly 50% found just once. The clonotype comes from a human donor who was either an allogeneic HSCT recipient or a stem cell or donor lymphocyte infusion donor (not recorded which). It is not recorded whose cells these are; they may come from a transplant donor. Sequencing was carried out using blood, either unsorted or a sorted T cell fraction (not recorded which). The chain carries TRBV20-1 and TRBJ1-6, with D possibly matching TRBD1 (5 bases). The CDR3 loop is CSARHDSFYNSPLHF. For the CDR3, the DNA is TGCAGTGCTAGACATGACAGCTTCTATAATTCACCCCTCCACTTT.